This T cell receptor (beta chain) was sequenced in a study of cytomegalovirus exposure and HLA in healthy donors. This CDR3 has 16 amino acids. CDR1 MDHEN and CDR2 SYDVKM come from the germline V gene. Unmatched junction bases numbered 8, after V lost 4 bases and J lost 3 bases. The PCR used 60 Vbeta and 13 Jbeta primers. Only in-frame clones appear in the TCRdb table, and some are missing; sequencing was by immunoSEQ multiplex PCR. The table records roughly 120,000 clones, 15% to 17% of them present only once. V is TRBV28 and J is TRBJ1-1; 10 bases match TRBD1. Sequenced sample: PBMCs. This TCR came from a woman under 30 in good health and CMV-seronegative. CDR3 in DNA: TGTGCCAGCAGTTCCGGGACAGGGGATAGGTACACTGAAGCTTTCTTT. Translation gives CASSSGTGDRYTEAFF.